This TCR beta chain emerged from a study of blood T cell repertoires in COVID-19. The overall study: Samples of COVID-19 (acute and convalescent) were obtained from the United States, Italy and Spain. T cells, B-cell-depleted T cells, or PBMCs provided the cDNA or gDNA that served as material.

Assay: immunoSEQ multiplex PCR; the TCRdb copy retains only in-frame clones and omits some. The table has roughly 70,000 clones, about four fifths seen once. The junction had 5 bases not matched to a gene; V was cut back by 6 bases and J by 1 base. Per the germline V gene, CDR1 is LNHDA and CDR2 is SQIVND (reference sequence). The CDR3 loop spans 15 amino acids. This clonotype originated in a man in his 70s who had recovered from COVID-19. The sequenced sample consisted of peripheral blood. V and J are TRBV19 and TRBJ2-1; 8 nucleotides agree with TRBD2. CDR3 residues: CASSGGAGSYNEQFF. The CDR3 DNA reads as TGTGCCAGTAGCGGGGGGGCAGGATCCTACAATGAGCAGTTCTTC.